The 15 T cell receptor beta chains presented below share a single source sample, sequenced in a study of blood T cell repertoires in COVID-19. Clones were sequenced by immunoSEQ multiplex PCR, and TCRdb holds only the in-frame ones, with some missing. The sample lists some 30,000 clones; roughly 87% were seen once. Sequencing was done on a sample of peripheral blood. All receptors come from a woman aged 55-75 years with active COVID-19.

Details on this clone: A read error may produce the germline difference seen at one junction end. The V gene is TRBV3-1 (or the pseudogene TRBV3-2), the J gene TRBJ1-2; D unclear. CDR1 LGHDT and CDR2 YNNKEL come from the germline V gene (reference sequence). This CDR3 is built from 14 residues. CDR3 DNA: TGTGCCAGCAGCCAAGTCGAAGGAAGCTCTAGCTACGCCTTC. Protein product: CASSQVEGSSSYAF.

This sequence joins TRBV27 and TRBJ1-5; 7 nucleotides match TRBD1. Germline lookup yields CDR1 MNHEY and CDR2 SMNVEV (reference sequence). The CDR3 sequence is 15 residues long. Trimming took 3 bases from V and 6 from J; bases not matched to a gene: 8. The CDR3 coding sequence is TGTGCCAGCAGTTTTGGGGGACAGAGGTTTCAGCCCCAGCATTTT. Translated, it gives CASSFGGQRFQPQHF.

The J gene is TRBJ1-4, the V gene TRBV3-1 (or the pseudogene TRBV3-2), with 9 bases aligning to TRBD1. Trimming at V came to 6 bases and at J to 8 bases, leaving 7 bases not matched to a gene. The germline V gene encodes CDR1 LGHDT and CDR2 YNNKEL (reference sequence). The CDR3 spans 14 residues. DNA for the CDR3: TGTGCCAGCAGTCCCGGACAGGGGAGAGAAAAACTGTTTTTT. Its translation is CASSPGQGREKLFF.

This chain joins TRBV7-8 and TRBJ1-5; no definite D call. The CDR3 is 15 amino acids. V dropped 0 bases and J dropped 7 bases, with 13 bases sitting between them. Germline V CDR1 and CDR2: SGHVS, FQNEAQ. The CDR3 is CASSLASFGGQPQHF. CDR3 DNA: TGTGCCAGCAGCTTAGCTTCATTCGGAGGACAGCCCCAGCATTTT.

This chain joins TRBV20-1 and TRBJ2-7; a weak D match, TRBD1 (6 bases). CDR3 length equals 11 residues. Germline CDR1 DFQATT, CDR2 SNEGSKA (reference sequence). The germline V and J ends were trimmed by 4 bases and 5 bases, with 9 bases remaining between them. CDR3 sequence reads: CSATRQDEQYF. In nucleotides, the CDR3 is TGCAGTGCTACCCGACAGGACGAGCAGTACTTC.

The chain employs TRBV5-6 and TRBJ2-7, with a possible D match to TRBD1 (6 bases). Germline lookup yields CDR1 SGHDT and CDR2 YYEEEE. Trimming pared 3 bases from V and 3 bases from J, leaving 13 bases between. The CDR3 contains 14 residues. The CDR3 is CASSYRDIGYEQYF. CDR3 sequence (DNA): TGTGCCAGCAGCTACCGGGACATCGGCTACGAGCAGTACTTC.

V usage is TRBV19 and J usage is TRBJ2-2; 7 bases fit TRBD2. The CDR3 is 14 amino acids. V lost 4 bases to trimming and J lost 1 base; unmatched junction nucleotides: 0. Germline CDR1 LNHDA, CDR2 SQIVND (reference sequence). The CDR3 sequence is CASSTSGNTGELFF. The CDR3 DNA reads TGTGCCAGTAGTACTAGCGGGAACACCGGGGAGCTGTTTTTT.

The chain couples TRBV2 to TRBJ1-5, with D hard to call. Looked up from germline, CDR1 is SNHLY and CDR2 is FYNNEI. The CDR3 spans 13 residues. The germline V and J ends were trimmed by 2 bases and 5 bases, with 7 bases remaining between them. The CDR3 DNA reads TGTGCCAGCAGTGAATCCCCTTATCAGCCCCAGCATTTT. Amino acids: CASSESPYQPQHF.

CDR3 coding DNA: TGTGCCAGTAGTATGTCAGGAGGTACGAGCTCCTACGAGCAGTACTTC. Translation: CASSMSGGTSSYEQYF. The chain has TRBV19 and TRBJ2-7; maybe TRBD2 (5 bases). The CDR3 consists of 16 residues. Germline CDR1 and CDR2: LNHDA and SQIVND (reference sequence). V was shortened by 3 bases and J by 0 bases, with 15 bases between the two germline ends.

The genes are TRBV27 and TRBJ2-1; no definite D call. CDR1 and CDR2 (germline): MNHEY, SMNVEV (reference sequence). The CDR3 has 15 amino acids. Trimming stripped 5 bases from V and 3 bases from J, with 14 bases between. The chain's CDR3 is CASSPPSSYYNEQFF. The CDR3 DNA sequence: TGTGCCAGCAGTCCCCCGTCTTCCTACTACAATGAGCAGTTCTTC.

CDR3 in DNA: TGCGCCAGCAGCTTGCTCCCGGGACAGGGGTCAGATACGCAGTATTTT. Its translation is CASSLLPGQGSDTQYF. The chain carries TRBV5-1 and TRBJ2-3; 10 positions match TRBD1. The germline CDR1 and CDR2 sequences are SGHRS and YFSETQ. CDR3 length equals 16 residues. V was clipped by 1 base and J by 4 bases; unmatched bases: 6.

This clone showed up just once. This rearrangement joins TRBV27 to TRBJ2-2; D is ambiguous. Looked up from germline, CDR1 is MNHEY and CDR2 is SMNVEV (reference sequence). Deletions cut 5 bases from V and 3 bases from J, with 10 bases between. This CDR3 has 14 residues. CDR3 protein: CASSIRRDTGELFF. CDR3 in DNA: TGTGCCAGCAGTATTCGACGGGACACCGGGGAGCTGTTTTTT.

The chain carries TRBV3-1 (or the pseudogene TRBV3-2) and TRBJ2-7; 10 bases match TRBD1. This CDR3 has 15 residues. V gave up 4 bases and J gave up 7 bases; unmatched junction bases: 10. Germline V gene lookup returns CDR1 LGHDT and CDR2 YNNKEL (reference sequence). The CDR3 loop reads CASSRTRDRGLEQYF. DNA of the CDR3: TGTGCCAGCAGCCGAACCCGGGACAGGGGCCTTGAGCAGTACTTC.

The CDR3 is CAWTPRGYGYTF. CDR3 nucleotide sequence: TGTGCCTGGACCCCCCGAGGCTATGGCTACACCTTC. The V call is TRBV30, the J call TRBJ1-2, with D uncertain. The CDR3 loop spans 12 amino acids. From germline, CDR1 is GTSNPN and CDR2 SVGIG (reference sequence). Trimming left V 4 bases short and J 4 bases short, with 10 bases between. Based on the CDR3 plus reference TRBV30 and TRBJ1-2, the full variable domain is SQTIHQWPATLVQPVGSPLSLECTVEGTSNPNLYWYRQAAGRGLQLLFYSVGIGQISSEVPQNLSASRPQDRQFILSSKKLLLSDSGFYLCAWTPRGYGYTFGSGTRLTVV.

The chain combines TRBV25-1 with TRBJ1-1, with D possibly matching TRBD1 (6 bases). Looked up from germline, CDR1 is MGHDK and CDR2 is SYGVNS. V lost 0 bases, J lost 10 bases, and 12 bases lay in between. The CDR3 totals 13 residues. The CDR3 loop is CASSEYLGAGAFF. The CDR3, as DNA: TGTGCCAGCAGTGAATATCTGGGGGCCGGAGCTTTCTTT.